The clone carrying this TCR beta chain was observed a single time. Its antigen is unidentified. Per germline, CDR1 MNHNY and CDR2 SVGAGI (reference sequence). Trimming took off 0 bases at V and 3 bases at J, with 11 bases between the two ends. The CDR3 runs to 15 residues. Assay used: immunoSEQ multiplex PCR; TCRdb lists only in-frame clones, some missing. The sample includes over a million clones, approximately 96% of them seen just once. The data were obtained in a study of shared clonotypes between healthy human individuals. Findings and limits, study-wide: The study's rarefaction showed incomplete sorted-subset sequencing despite large depth. In a handful of donors, around 5% of naive CD4 clonotypes appeared in common. Shared clonotypes across all four donors exceeded non-shared ones in generation probability. Memory subsets generally showed smaller estimated richness than naive subsets did.

The sample taken for sequencing was naive CD4+ T cells sorted from blood. Subset indicated: CD45RA+ positively selected. J is TRBJ2-5 and V is TRBV6-6, with D tentatively TRBD2 (5 bases). The clonotype was recovered from a man younger than 40 in good health. CDR3 bases: TGTGCCAGCAGTTACTCGGCGGGCAGTGAAGAGACCCAGTACTTC. This gives the protein CASSYSAGSEETQYF.